These 10 T cell receptor beta chains originate from one sample sequenced in a study of cytotoxic CD8 clonotypes in ibrutinib-treated CLL. Data came from immunoSEQ multiplex PCR; TCRdb stores just in-frame clones and leaves some out. The data show some 200,000 clones, with more than 65% seen just once and approximately 6% held by the top ten. Sample: PBMCs, taken after 12 months of ibrutinib treatment. The receptors come from a human donor with chronic lymphocytic leukemia.

This clone has a handful of counts. The rearrangement joins TRBV11-1 to TRBJ2-7; no reliable D call. Trimming shortened V by 5 bases and J by 6 bases, and 11 bases separated the two germline ends. The CDR3 length is 12 residues. From germline, CDR1 is SGHAT and CDR2 FQDESV (reference sequence). CDR3 in amino acids: CASSPSLGEQYF. As DNA, the CDR3 is TGTGCCAGCAGCCCTAGTCTTGGCGAGCAGTACTTC.

This sequence joins TRBV6-6 and TRBJ1-2; D remains unclear. V was pared by 6 bases and J by 8 bases, with 13 bases between. Germline CDR1 MNHNY, CDR2 SVGAGI (reference sequence). This CDR3 is 12 amino acids long. The CDR3 DNA follows: TGTGCCAGCAGCCCGGACTCGAGGGGCTACACCTTC. This encodes CASSPDSRGYTF.

The V call is TRBV15, the J call TRBJ1-2; 9 bases agree with TRBD1. The length of the CDR3 is 14 residues. The germline V gene encodes CDR1 LNHNV and CDR2 YYDKDF (reference sequence). The trim removed 6 bases at V and 6 bases at J, leaving 8 bases unmatched. CDR3 loop: CATRTGGFWDGYTF. CDR3 sequence (DNA): TGTGCCACCAGGACAGGGGGGTTTTGGGATGGCTACACCTTC.

The chain carries TRBV7-2 and TRBJ2-7; no definite D call. The germline gives CDR1 SGHTA, CDR2 FQGNSA. The CDR3 contains 12 residues. V lost 5 bases and J lost 1, with 6 bases in between. As DNA, the CDR3 is TGTGCCAGCAGCACTAAATCCTACGAGCAGTACTTC. This sequence encodes CASSTKSYEQYF.

The CDR3 nucleotides are TGTGCCAGCAGCTTACATGAGACCCAGTACTTC. As protein: CASSLHETQYF. This chain uses TRBV7-2 with TRBJ2-5; D not resolved. The CDR3 sequence is 11 residues long. Germline V gives CDR1 SGHTA, CDR2 FQGNSA. V was cut by 2 bases and J by 5 bases, with 3 bases left in between.

This clone was seen only once. The chain couples TRBV19 to TRBJ1-1; D possibly corresponds to TRBD1 (5 bases). Per the germline V gene, CDR1 is LNHDA and CDR2 is SQIVND (reference sequence). V was pared by 7 bases and J by 6 bases, with 18 bases between. The CDR3 runs to 14 residues. The CDR3 bases are TGTGCCAGTACAAACGGGGACGGTCGTCCTGAAGCTTTCTTT. Translation gives CASTNGDGRPEAFF.

The chain joins TRBV18 to TRBJ1-2; 7 bases are shared with TRBD1. This CDR3 has 15 residues. With 3 bases clipped from V and 1 base from J, the junction kept 5 bases outside the gene matches. Per the germline V gene, CDR1 is KGHSH and CDR2 is LQKENI. In nucleotides, the CDR3 is TGTGCCAGCTCACCCCGGGACAGCTTTAACTATGGCTACACCTTC. Protein sequence: CASSPRDSFNYGYTF.

This clone came up a few times. The rearrangement joins TRBV5-1 to TRBJ2-3; D is uncertain. The V gene's germline CDR1 is SGHRS and CDR2 YFSETQ. Between the trimmed V and J ends, which lost 3 bases and 1 base, there was a span of 12 bases. The CDR3 is 15 amino acids. CDR3 sequence reads: CASSSSPLGTDTQYF. CDR3 sequence (DNA): TGCGCCAGCAGCTCGTCCCCCCTAGGCACAGATACGCAGTATTTT.

This clone was seen only a few times. The gene calls are TRBV6-5 and TRBJ1-2; 8 positions agree with TRBD1. J gave up 2 bases and V 5 bases, and 7 bases lay outside the gene matches. The germline CDR1 and CDR2 sequences are MNHEY and SVGAGI. This CDR3 is built from 15 residues. This CDR3 is CASSPIRTGNYGYTF. CDR3 in DNA: TGTGCCAGCAGTCCCATTCGGACAGGGAACTATGGCTACACCTTC.

V is TRBV25-1 and J is TRBJ1-4, with D maybe TRBD1 (6 bases). Trimming took off 5 bases at V and 3 bases at J, with 13 bases between the two ends. Per germline, CDR1 MGHDK and CDR2 SYGVNS. The CDR3 covers 15 residues. DNA for the CDR3: TGTGCCAGCAGTCATCGGGGGCGTCCTAATGAAAAACTGTTTTTT. Translation: CASSHRGRPNEKLFF.